Presented here are 21 T cell receptor beta chains from one specimen sequenced in a study of beta chain features in type 1 diabetes. The isolated RNA, all of it, was reverse transcribed, so expressed TCRB transcripts were what got sequenced. Assay used: immunoSEQ multiplex PCR; TCRdb lists only in-frame clones, some missing. Of about 450,000 clones in the sample, approximately 10% are singletons; the top ten hold around 0.05%. The sequencing sample was made of naive CD4+ T cells from blood. Receptor source: a woman aged 18-29 years in good health.

This clone was seen a handful of times. This sequence joins TRBV7-2 and TRBJ2-7, with 7 bases that match TRBD1. The CDR3 covers 12 residues. V trimming: 3 bases; J trimming: 6 bases; junction bases outside the gene matches: 2. Germline V CDR1 and CDR2: SGHTA, FQGNSA. The CDR3 coding sequence is TGTGCCAGCAGCTTCACAGGGGTCGAGCAGTACGTC. It specifies CASSFTGVEQYV.

The V call is TRBV5-8, the J call TRBJ2-1, with 12 bases identical to TRBD2. Trimming at V came to 4 bases and at J to 6 bases, leaving 8 bases not matched to a gene. CDR3 length: 16 residues. CDR1 is SGHTS, CDR2 YDEGEE, per germline. The CDR3 region is CASSQPGLAGSNEQFF. CDR3 coding DNA: TGTGCCAGCAGCCAACCGGGACTAGCGGGTAGCAATGAGCAGTTCTTC.

This chain uses TRBV15 with TRBJ2-6; D remains ambiguous. Germline loops: CDR1 LNHNV, CDR2 YYDKDF (reference sequence). CDR3 length equals 13 residues. The ends were cut back, 5 bases at V and 2 bases at J, with 4 bases in the middle. The CDR3 sequence is CATSATGANVLTF. The CDR3 nucleotides read TGTGCCACCAGCGCTACTGGGGCCAACGTCCTGACTTTC.

A few counts support this clone. The chain has TRBV5-4 and TRBJ2-3, with D unresolved. This CDR3 region has 16 residues. The germline gives CDR1 SGHNT, CDR2 YYREEE (reference sequence). Trimming left V 6 bases short and J 0 bases short, with 17 bases between. The CDR3 sequence is CASKNLRFRSTDTQYF. The CDR3 DNA sequence: TGTGCCAGCAAAAATTTGAGATTCAGGAGCACAGATACGCAGTATTTT.

The chain has TRBV28 and TRBJ2-7; D unclear. CDR1 and CDR2 from the germline V gene are MDHEN and SYDVKM. The CDR3 loop spans 10 amino acids. Trimming took 8 bases from V and 7 from J, leaving 9 bases between them. CDR3: CASGVGEQYF. The CDR3 DNA sequence: TGTGCCAGCGGCGTGGGTGAGCAGTACTTC.

The chain combines TRBV2 with TRBJ2-1; TRBD2 aligns across 8 bases. Trimming took 5 bases from V and 1 from J; bases not matched to a gene: 10. The CDR3 is 17 amino acids. The V gene's germline CDR1 is SNHLY and CDR2 FYNNEI. DNA for the CDR3: TGTGCCAGCAGTATCCATCGGGGGGGAAGGTCCTACAATGAGCAGTTCTTC. Amino acid sequence: CASSIHRGGRSYNEQFF.

This clone came up a few times. This chain uses TRBV6-5 with TRBJ2-6; no clear D. The CDR3 consists of 14 residues. Trimming left V 4 bases short and J 2 bases short, with 6 bases between. Per the germline V gene, CDR1 is MNHEY and CDR2 is SVGAGI. CDR3 sequence reads: CASSSLAGANVLTF. CDR3 sequence (DNA): TGTGCCAGCAGTTCCCTGGCTGGGGCCAACGTCCTGACTTTC.

This chain joins TRBV7-9 and TRBJ2-1; D is possibly TRBD1 (5 bases). The V end lost 0 bases, the J end lost 0 bases, and 9 bases lay between the germline ends. From germline, CDR1 is SEHNR and CDR2 FQNEAQ (reference sequence). The CDR3 has 16 residues. This CDR3 reads CASSLARAASYNEQFF. As DNA, the CDR3 is TGTGCCAGCAGCTTAGCCAGGGCGGCCTCCTACAATGAGCAGTTCTTC.

There are a few counts of this clone. The chain carries TRBV28 and TRBJ2-7; 8 bases line up with TRBD2. CDR1 MDHEN and CDR2 SYDVKM come from the germline V gene. With V trimmed by 6 bases and J by 2 bases, 6 bases remained unmatched. The CDR3 consists of 14 residues. The CDR3 sequence is CASSTRGGAYEQYV. Written as DNA, the CDR3 is TGTGCCAGCAGCACACGGGGGGGTGCCTACGAGCAGTACGTC.

This clone was counted only a few times. J is TRBJ2-7 and V is TRBV21-1. TRBV21-1 is tagged as a pseudogene. The CDR3 covers 17 residues. The CDR3: CASSNDRSPRGRCEQYV. CDR3 sequence (DNA): TGTGCCAGCAGCAATGACAGGAGCCCCCGGGGGAGATGCGAGCAGTACGTC.

V is TRBV7-2 and J is TRBJ2-7, with 11 bases identical to TRBD2. The V segment lost 1 base and the J segment 3 bases; nucleotides outside the gene matches: 5. Germline CDR1 reads SGHTA; CDR2 reads FQGNSA. The CDR3 covers 16 residues. The CDR3 reads CASSLDVTSGSYEQYF. In nucleotides, the CDR3 is TGTGCCAGCAGCTTAGACGTAACTAGCGGGAGCTACGAGCAGTACTTC.

This clone was seen a handful of times. The chain carries TRBV29-1 and TRBJ2-1; D not certain. CDR1 and CDR2 from the germline V gene are SQVTM and ANQGSEA. This CDR3 is 15 amino acids long. The DNA for the CDR3 is TGCGGACGGACCATCCAGCTATGTAGGGTAAATGAGCAGTTCTTC. Its protein is CGRTIQLCRVNEQFF.

This clone appeared a few times. The chain uses TRBV7-2 and TRBJ1-1; TRBD1 agrees at 8 bases. Per the germline V gene, CDR1 is SGHTA and CDR2 is FQGNSA. The CDR3 extends over 13 amino acids. The V segment lost 5 bases and the J segment 4 bases; nucleotides outside the gene matches: 3. The CDR3 loop reads CASSRTGGTEAFF. DNA of the CDR3: TGTGCCAGCAGCCGCACAGGGGGCACTGAAGCTTTCTTT.

This clone was picked up a small number of times. The rearrangement joins TRBV5-1 to TRBJ2-7; 10 bases align to TRBD1. The CDR3 is made up of 15 amino acids. The V gene end was trimmed by 3 bases and the J gene end by 5 bases; junction bases not matched to a gene: 8. Per the germline V gene, CDR1 is SGHRS and CDR2 is YFSETQ. The CDR3: CASSSRGQGVDEQYF. The CDR3 region has the DNA TGCGCCAGCAGCTCCCGAGGACAGGGGGTCGACGAGCAGTACTTC.

The chain is built from TRBV7-2 and TRBJ2-7; D remains unclear. CDR3 length: 12 residues. Germline assignment: CDR1 SGHTA and CDR2 FQGNSA. Trimming took off 5 bases at V and 3 bases at J, with 8 bases between the two ends. The CDR3 DNA follows: TGTGCCAGCAGCAACGGGTTCTACGAGCAGTACTTC. Residues: CASSNGFYEQYF. Full variable domain (missing parts from reference TRBV7-2 and TRBJ2-7): GAGVSQSPSNKVTEKGKDVELRCDPISGHTALYWYRQSLGQGLEFLIYFQGNSAPDKSGLPSDRFSAERTGGSVSTLTIQRTQQEDSAVYLCASSNGFYEQYFGPGTRLTVT.

In this sample, this clone turned up a few times. The V call is TRBV7-2, the J call TRBJ2-3; D unresolved. The CDR3 sequence is 17 residues long. Germline CDR1 reads SGHTA; CDR2 reads FQGNSA. V was shortened by 2 bases and J by 0 bases, with 15 bases between the two germline ends. CDR3 loop: CASSLFGGSPSTDTQYF. CDR3 DNA sequence: TGTGCCAGCAGCTTATTCGGCGGAAGCCCTAGCACAGATACGCAGTATTTT.

V and J are TRBV9 and TRBJ2-5, with 7 bases that match TRBD1. The CDR3 consists of 14 residues. The ends lost 1 base at V and 2 bases at J; junction bases unmatched: 2. Germline V CDR1 and CDR2: SGDLS, YYNGEE. The CDR3 loop is CASSVSRGQETQYF. Written as DNA, the CDR3 is TGTGCCAGCAGCGTAAGCAGGGGGCAAGAGACCCAGTACTTC.

In this sample, this clone turned up a few times. The rearrangement uses TRBV7-3 and TRBJ2-1; unclear D gene. The ends were cut back, 6 bases at V and 0 bases at J, with 12 bases in the middle. This CDR3 contains 15 residues. Germline loops: CDR1 SGHTA, CDR2 FQGTGA. The CDR3 here is CASSSGLSSYNEQFF. The CDR3 nucleotides read TGTGCCAGCAGTTCCGGGCTGAGCTCCTACAATGAGCAGTTCTTC.

This clone came up a few times. The gene calls are TRBV6-1 and TRBJ2-7; D uncertain. Trimming stripped 5 bases from V and 3 bases from J, with 17 bases between. Germline assignment: CDR1 MNHNS and CDR2 SASEGT. The CDR3 is made up of 15 amino acids. The CDR3 region has the DNA TGTGCCAGCAGTTTCCTAGGTCCTGGGGTCTACGAGCAGTACGTC. This gives the protein CASSFLGPGVYEQYV.

The V gene is TRBV19, the J gene TRBJ1-3; D is uncertain. The CDR3 totals 14 residues. The V gene's germline CDR1 is LNHDA and CDR2 SQIVND (reference sequence). Trimming took 8 bases from V and 0 from J, leaving 11 bases between them. The CDR3 DNA reads TGTGCCAGTCGGGCCAGCCACTCTGGAAACACCATATATTTT. Its translation: CASRASHSGNTIYF.

This chain connects TRBV9 to TRBJ1-5; 8 nucleotides match TRBD1. The CDR3 consists of 13 residues. The germline V gene encodes CDR1 SGDLS and CDR2 YYNGEE. V was clipped by 3 bases and J by 4 bases; unmatched bases: 0. The CDR3 bases are TGTGCCAGCAGCGGGACAGGGAATCAGCCCCAGCATTTT. Protein product: CASSGTGNQPQHF.